This TCR beta chain was captured by sequencing in a study of blood T cell repertoires in COVID-19. Study-level background: Acute and convalescent COVID-19 specimens originated in the United States, Italy and Spain. From T cells, B-cell-depleted T cells, or PBMCs came the material, which was cDNA or gDNA.

The germline V and J ends were trimmed by 2 bases and 4 bases, with 12 bases remaining between them. In germline, CDR1 is SGHTA, CDR2 FQGTGA. The CDR3 loop spans 14 amino acids. Authors' data handling: Researchers report that nucleated cell counts were estimated from reference gene primer amplification. The table came from immunoSEQ multiplex PCR; TCRdb's copy has only in-frame clones and leaves some out. For V, J and clone size, that table is used; D and trimming come from the DNA. Among 60,000 to 100,000 clones listed, around 90% were seen once. The clonotype comes from a man aged 50-60 years with active COVID-19. V and J are TRBV7-3 and TRBJ2-7; D perhaps matches TRBD2 (6 bases). The specimen sequenced was peripheral blood. The CDR3 here is CASSLAGGPYEQYF. DNA for the CDR3: TGTGCCAGCAGCTTAGCCGGAGGGCCGTACGAGCAGTACTTC.